This TCR beta chain emerged from a study of beta chain features in type 1 diabetes. Notes on the study in general: In every one of the four CD4+ subsets, TCRB CDR3s were moderately but significantly shorter in Type 1 diabetes patients. Healthy donors had naive, central memory and Treg TCRB repertoires that appeared less similar than those seen among patients.

Notes on this clone: Its specificity is not known.

The germline gives CDR1 GTSNPN, CDR2 SVGIG (reference sequence). The ends were cut back, 0 bases at V and 8 bases at J, with 10 bases in the middle. The CDR3 runs to 12 residues. The study reverse transcribed the entire isolated RNA, so it sequenced expressed TCRB transcripts. Generated by immunoSEQ multiplex PCR, the TCRdb table keeps only in-frame clones and is missing some. The sample has around 250,000 clones, less than 30% seen once. Sample: naive CD4+ T cells from blood. This receptor was obtained from a woman in her 30s with type 1 diabetes. This chain joins TRBV30 and TRBJ1-2, with D hard to call. The CDR3 here is CAWSVTLRGYTF. In DNA form, the CDR3 reads TGTGCCTGGAGTGTAACATTGCGGGGCTACACCTTC.